One sample yielded the 16 T cell receptor beta chains listed below, sequenced in a study of T-cell memory formation after mild COVID-19 (dated by TCRdb to the early 2020s). Receptor libraries were prepared by 5' RACE. Sequencing used an Illumina NovaSeq 6000. The public reads were run again by TCRdb, first through fastp at Q25 and then through MiXCR, and only productive beta chains were kept. Entries that share a CDR3 protein sequence are merged under the most common genes and DNA. The sample records roughly 500,000 distinct CDR3 sequences, roughly 20% of which are singletons. Of the sample, around 13% falls within the top ten clones. The sample was PBMCs or a T cell subset sorted from them (not recorded which). All receptors derive from an adult woman who had mild COVID-19 (a few samples of this study predate the infection). The sample titles of this study are shuffled in the database, so cell type and time point are left out; the donor was told from shared clones.

This chain connects TRBV30 to TRBJ1-5; D not resolved. Germline loops: CDR1 GTSNPN, CDR2 SVGIG (reference sequence). The CDR3 has 14 amino acids. V lost 2 bases, J lost 1 base, and 9 bases lay in between. The CDR3 bases are TGTGCCTGGAGTTATCCCGGCAGCAATCAGCCCCAGCATTTT. It specifies CAWSYPGSNQPQHF.

The J gene is TRBJ2-7, the V gene TRBV10-3; TRBD1 matches at 8 bases. The CDR3 is 13 amino acids. Per the germline V gene, CDR1 is ENHRY and CDR2 is SYGVKD. V lost 7 bases and J lost 5; bases outside the gene matches: 7. The CDR3 sequence: CAITFGTGDEQYF. As DNA, the CDR3 is TGTGCCATCACTTTTGGGACAGGCGACGAGCAGTACTTC.

The table lists this clonotype with a few counts. The chain has TRBV7-9 and TRBJ1-2; TRBD1 matches 7 bases. V lost 5 bases, J lost 0 bases, and 3 bases stayed unmatched. The CDR3 spans 14 residues. Germline CDR1 is SEHNR and CDR2 is FQNEAQ (reference sequence). CDR3 coding DNA: TGTGCCAGCAGCGCCACAGGGGCTAACTATGGCTACACCTTC. Protein product: CASSATGANYGYTF.

This chain uses TRBV11-2 with TRBJ2-7; D not resolved. The V gene lost 3 bases and the J gene lost 3 bases, with 6 bases spanning the gap. The CDR3 consists of 12 residues. Per germline, CDR1 SGHAT and CDR2 FQNNGV. This CDR3 reads CASSFDDYEQYF. CDR3 in DNA: TGTGCCAGCAGCTTTGATGACTACGAGCAGTACTTC.

This clonotype was seen only a few times. V is TRBV7-9 and J is TRBJ2-1; D is ambiguous. This CDR3 contains 12 residues. The V gene's germline CDR1 is SEHNR and CDR2 FQNEAQ (reference sequence). V was clipped by 7 bases and J by 4 bases, with 8 bases between them. CDR3 nucleotides: TGTGCCAGCATAGGCAGATACAATGAGCAGTTCTTC. Amino acids: CASIGRYNEQFF.

The sample holds a few counts of this clonotype. This chain connects TRBV7-9 to TRBJ2-1, with 10 bases fitting TRBD2. V was pared by 3 bases and J by 5 bases, with 4 bases of the junction left unmatched. This CDR3 has 15 residues. In germline, CDR1 is SEHNR, CDR2 FQNEAQ (reference sequence). The CDR3 is CASSFQRGGNNEQFF. The CDR3 DNA follows: TGTGCCAGCAGCTTTCAGCGGGGGGGAAACAATGAGCAGTTCTTC. Filled out from reference TRBV7-9 and TRBJ2-1, the complete variable domain reads DTGVSQNPRHKITKRGQNVTFRCDPISEHNRLYWYRQTLGQGPEFLTYFQNEAQLEKSRLLSDRFSAERPKGSFSTLEIQRTEQGDSAMYLCASSFQRGGNNEQFFGPGTRLTVL.

Only a few counts were recorded for this clonotype. The rearrangement links TRBV28 to TRBJ2-5; possibly TRBD1 or TRBD2 for D (6 bases each). V lost 3 bases and J 5 bases, leaving 13 bases between the germline ends. Germline CDR1 and CDR2: MDHEN and SYDVKM. The CDR3 totals 14 residues. The CDR3 coding sequence is TGTGCCAGCAGTTTCCAGAGGGGGAGGGAGACCCAGTACTTC. It is translated as CASSFQRGRETQYF. Combining the CDR3 with reference TRBV28 and TRBJ2-5 gives the whole variable domain DVKVTQSSRYLVKRTGEKVFLECVQDMDHENMFWYRQDPGLGLRLIYFSYDVKMKEKGDIPEGYSVSREKKERFSLILESASTNQTSMYLCASSFQRGRETQYFGPGTRLLVL.

This rearrangement joins TRBV7-8 to TRBJ2-5, with D tentatively TRBD2 (6 bases). This CDR3 spans 16 amino acids. V lost 5 bases, J lost 4 bases, and 20 bases lay in between. The germline CDR1 and CDR2 sequences are SGHVS and FQNEAQ. CDR3 loop: CASSPRDAGGGETQYF. CDR3 nucleotide sequence: TGTGCCAGCAGCCCCCGAGACGCCGGGGGTGGAGAGACCCAGTACTTC.

This clonotype occurred a few times. The V and J genes are TRBV4-2 and TRBJ2-7; TRBD2 is a possible D gene (5 bases). Trimming shortened V by 4 bases and J by 5 bases, and 12 bases separated the two germline ends. The length of the CDR3 is 13 residues. CDR1 is LGHNA and CDR2 is YNFKEQ in the germline V gene. The CDR3 nucleotides are TGTGCCAGCAGCCTTGGACTCCCCAACGAGCAGTACTTC. The encoded protein is CASSLGLPNEQYF.

This clonotype was observed a few times. The chain carries TRBV7-6 and TRBJ2-3; no clear D. Germline V gives CDR1 SGHVS, CDR2 FNYEAQ. Trimming cost V 5 bases and J 5 bases, with 14 bases left between them. The CDR3 covers 14 residues. The CDR3 DNA reads as TGTGCCAGCAGCCGTGGGCCTGCTGGAGATACGCAGTATTTT. Translating gives CASSRGPAGDTQYF. Based on the CDR3 plus reference TRBV7-6 and TRBJ2-3, the full variable domain is GAGVSQSPRYKVTKRGQDVALRCDPISGHVSLYWYRQALGQGPEFLTYFNYEAQQDKSGLPNDRFSAERPEGSISTLTIQRTEQRDSAMYRCASSRGPAGDTQYFGPGTRLTVL.

This chain uses TRBV3-1 with TRBJ1-1; D gene unclear. The germline V gene encodes CDR1 LGHDT and CDR2 YNNKEL (reference sequence). This CDR3 spans 17 amino acids. With 0 bases removed from V and 2 bases from J, the gap between germline ends came to 16 bases. Here the CDR3 DNA reads TGTGCCAGCAGCCAAGATCTCATCAGCTACACCAACACTGAAGCTTTCTTT. Its protein product is CASSQDLISYTNTEAFF.

V usage is TRBV3-1 and J usage is TRBJ1-3; no firm D call. The V gene's germline CDR1 is LGHDT and CDR2 YNNKEL (reference sequence). The CDR3 loop spans 13 amino acids. Trimming took off 6 bases at V and 2 bases at J, with 8 bases between the two ends. As DNA, the CDR3 is TGTGCCAGCAGTGGGCCACCTGGAAACACCATATATTTT. Translated, it gives CASSGPPGNTIYF.

This clonotype was seen a few times. The CDR3 nucleotides read TGTGCCAGCAGTTACCAGAGGAACACTGAAGCTTTCTTT. It encodes CASSYQRNTEAFF. This chain connects TRBV6-2 or TRBV6-3 to TRBJ1-1; no reliable D call. Trimming shortened V by 2 bases and J by 1 base, and 5 bases separated the two germline ends. The germline V gene encodes CDR1 MNHEY and CDR2 SVGEGT. This CDR3 is built from 13 residues.

This clonotype showed up just a few times. The chain's CDR3 is CASSSIAIPGQGTGIEAFF. The DNA for the CDR3 is TGCGCCAGCAGTTCTATTGCTATACCGGGACAGGGAACGGGGATTGAAGCTTTCTTT. The J gene is TRBJ1-1, the V gene TRBV5-1; 9 bases are shared with TRBD1. CDR1 and CDR2 (germline): SGHRS, YFSETQ. The CDR3 runs to 19 residues. Trimming took 5 bases from V and 7 from J; bases not matched to a gene: 24.

This chain connects TRBV6-1 to TRBJ2-1, with 9 bases aligning to TRBD1. The CDR3 runs to 17 residues. Germline V lookup: CDR1 MNHNS, CDR2 SASEGT. Trimming removed 6 bases from V and 11 bases from J; junction bases left unmatched: 20. The CDR3 reads CASRGGDRDFRTYKQFF. The CDR3 DNA follows: TGTGCCAGCAGGGGTGGGGACAGGGATTTTAGGACGTACAAGCAGTTCTTC.

The table lists this clonotype with a few counts. This chain joins TRBV6-6 and TRBJ2-4; 10 bases map to TRBD1. Germline CDR1 is MNHNY and CDR2 is SVGAGI (reference sequence). The CDR3 covers 12 residues. Trimming took 6 bases from V and 8 from J; bases not matched to a gene: 1. The CDR3 loop is CASRDRGHIQYF. As DNA, the CDR3 is TGTGCCAGCAGAGACAGGGGGCACATTCAGTACTTC.